These 23 T cell receptor beta chains were sequenced from one sample in a study of Tregs in tolerant kidney transplant recipients. Assay: immunoSEQ multiplex PCR; the TCRdb copy retains only in-frame clones and omits some. Recorded for this sample: tens of thousands of clones. This specimen consisted of CD4+ T cells from blood, obtained before the transplant. These receptors originate from a human donor who received a combined kidney and bone marrow transplant.

Points on this clone: The read comes to an end 3 residues before the CDR3 does, leaving the germline J gene to fill in the end. The chain combines TRBV7-2 with TRBJ2-3; no definite D call. Per germline, CDR1 SGHTA and CDR2 FQGNSA. This CDR3 is 11 amino acids long. The DNA read from the CDR3 is TGTGCCAGCACCGAAACAGAAGCG. As protein: CASTETEA. The full CDR3 reads CASTETEAQYF.

Turning to this clone: Read data end 3 residues before the CDR3 end; the end is taken from the germline J gene. The rearrangement joins TRBV7-7 to TRBJ2-5; D not resolved. This CDR3 contains 14 residues. V lost 5 bases and J lost 1, with 11 bases in between. CDR1 and CDR2 (germline): SSHAT, FNYEAQ (reference sequence). The CDR3 region is CASSRSYSQETQYF. The CDR3 DNA, read in part, is TGTGCCAGCAGCCGTAGTTACAGCCAAGAGACC.

Remarks on this clone: The CDR3 end falls 3 residues outside the read, so it is completed with the germline J gene. The genes are TRBV19 and TRBJ2-6; the D is unclear. Per the germline V gene, CDR1 is LNHDA and CDR2 is SQIVND (reference sequence). V lost 3 bases to trimming and J lost 0 bases, with 6 bases between them. CDR3 size: 15 residues. The chain's CDR3 is CASSIPRSGANVLTF. Partial CDR3 DNA: TGTGCCAGTAGTATCCCCCGCTCTGGGGCCAACGTC. Filled out from reference TRBV19 and TRBJ2-6, the complete variable domain reads DGGITQSPKYLFRKEGQNVTLSCEQNLNHDAMYWYRQDPGQGLRLIYYSQIVNDFQKGDIAEGYSVSREKKESFPLTVTSAQKNPTAFYLCASSIPRSGANVLTFGAGSRLTVL.

Comments on this clone: The CDR3 goes on 3 residues after the read ends, and that part is filled in from the germline J gene. V and J are TRBV11-2 and TRBJ1-2; tentative D call: TRBD1 (6 bases). V shed 5 bases and J shed 5 bases, with 15 bases lying between them. This CDR3 comprises 14 residues. Germline loops: CDR1 SGHAT, CDR2 FQNNGV. The CDR3 here is CASSPSRGGYGYTF. The part of the CDR3 DNA that was read is TGTGCCAGCAGCCCAAGCAGGGGCGGGTATGGC.

Notes on this clone: The CDR3 end falls 3 residues outside the read, so it is completed with the germline J gene. The chain employs TRBV7-2 and TRBJ2-7; 7 nucleotides agree with TRBD2. This CDR3 has 16 amino acids. V shed 0 bases and J 3 bases; nucleotides not matched to a gene: 8. Germline V gives CDR1 SGHTA, CDR2 FQGNSA. The sequenced part of the CDR3 DNA is TGTGCCAGCAGCTTAGCCCCGGCGGGAGCATACTACGAG. Residues: CASSLAPAGAYYE. The CDR3 in full is CASSLAPAGAYYEQYF.

About this clone itself: The read comes to an end 3 residues before the CDR3 does, leaving the germline J gene to fill in the end. J is TRBJ1-2 and V is TRBV6-1, with D tentatively TRBD1 (6 bases). This CDR3 has 13 residues. From germline, CDR1 is MNHNS and CDR2 SASEGT. V was shortened by 3 bases and J by 4 bases, with 9 bases between the two germline ends. The CDR3 is CASSDADSYGYTF. The sequenced CDR3 bases are TGTGCCAGCAGTGACGCGGACAGCTATGGC.

On this clone itself: Read sequence stops 3 residues before the CDR3 end, and the germline J gene provides the missing end. The chain links TRBV19 to TRBJ1-3; no clear D gene. The germline V gene has CDR1 LNHDA and CDR2 SQIVND (reference sequence). Trimming shortened V by 3 bases and J by 1 base, and 7 bases separated the two germline ends. This CDR3 contains 14 residues. This chain's CDR3 is CASSIGGSGNTIYF. The part of the CDR3 DNA that was read is TGTGCCAGTAGTATCGGCGGTTCTGGAAACACC.

On this clone: The read is 3 residues too short to cover the CDR3 end, so that end is filled in from the germline J gene. This chain connects TRBV19 to TRBJ2-7; 7 nucleotides line up with TRBD1. The CDR3 is made up of 14 amino acids. The V and J ends lost 5 bases and 4 bases, in that order; junction bases with no gene match: 8. CDR1 is LNHDA and CDR2 is SQIVND in the germline V gene (reference sequence). CDR3 sequence reads: CASSPNRGYYEQYF. The sequenced part of the CDR3 DNA is TGTGCCAGTAGTCCGAACAGGGGATATTACGAG.

As for this clone: From the germline J gene comes the end of the CDR3, since the read stops 3 residues before it. This chain connects TRBV6-1 to TRBJ2-7, with D possibly TRBD2 on 5 matching bases. This CDR3 has 12 residues. Trimming stripped 0 bases from V and 5 bases from J, with 5 bases between. The germline V gene has CDR1 MNHNS and CDR2 SASEGT. The DNA read from the CDR3 is TGTGCCAGCAGTGAAGCGAGGGACGAG. This sequence encodes CASSEARDE. The whole CDR3 sequence is CASSEARDEQYF.

Comments on this clone: Read coverage stops 3 residues before the CDR3 terminus; the germline J gene supplies the remainder. The J gene is TRBJ1-5, the V gene TRBV7-9, with 8 bases fitting TRBD1. In germline, CDR1 is SEHNR, CDR2 FQNEAQ (reference sequence). J lost 1 base, V lost 5 bases, and 1 base had no gene match. The CDR3 runs to 14 residues. This CDR3 reads CASSRDRSNQPQHF. CDR3 DNA, as far as it was read: TGTGCCAGCAGCCGGGACAGGAGCAATCAGCCC.

About this clone itself: The CDR3 is cut off 3 residues early in the read; its end comes from the germline J gene. The chain combines TRBV30 with TRBJ1-2; tentatively, D is TRBD1 (6 bases). CDR1 and CDR2 from the germline V gene are GTSNPN and SVGIG (reference sequence). V was trimmed by 5 bases and J by 3 bases, leaving 25 bases between them. The CDR3 covers 17 residues. The CDR3 loop reads CAWVPGSLLGQYYGYTF. CDR3 DNA, as far as it was read: TGTGCCTGGGTCCCAGGGTCCCTTTTAGGACAGTACTATGGC.

Comment on this clone: The sequenced fragment ends 3 residues before the CDR3 boundary, so the rest is inferred from the germline J gene. This sequence joins TRBV19 and TRBJ2-1, with 8 bases lining up with TRBD1. The CDR3 covers 16 residues. Germline-derived CDR1 and CDR2 are LNHDA and SQIVND (reference sequence). Germline trimming cut 3 bases from V and 7 bases from J; bases unmatched to any gene: 11. The part of the CDR3 DNA that was read is TGTGCCAGTAGTATTACTTGGGCAGGGGGCAGGAATGAG. Protein: CASSITWAGGRNE. The whole CDR3 protein is CASSITWAGGRNEQFF.

A word on this clone: With the read ending 3 residues before the CDR3 end, the germline J gene is used to fill in that end. The chain couples TRBV29-1 to TRBJ1-2, with 10 bases matching TRBD1. The germline gives CDR1 SQVTM, CDR2 ANQGSEA. CDR3 size: 16 residues. Trimming cost V 5 bases and J 2 bases; bases outside gene matches: 11. CDR3 bases read: TGCAGCGTTCGTCCCGGGACAGGGGTCAGAAACTATGGC. It translates to CSVRPGTGVRNYG. The whole CDR3 reads CSVRPGTGVRNYGYTF.

As to this clone: Read coverage stops 3 residues before the CDR3 terminus; the germline J gene supplies the remainder. The chain links TRBV18 to TRBJ1-1; tentative D call: TRBD1 (5 bases). The V and J ends lost 0 bases and 5 bases respectively, with 22 bases between them. CDR3 length: 18 amino acids. The V gene's germline CDR1 is KGHSH and CDR2 LQKENI. CDR3 sequence: CASSPPRMSREGWTEAFF. CDR3 bases read: TGTGCCAGCTCACCACCGAGGATGTCAAGAGAGGGGTGGACTGAA.

On this clone: The read falls 3 residues short of the CDR3 end, and the missing part is taken from the germline J gene. The chain links TRBV20-1 to TRBJ2-1; D perhaps matches TRBD1 (5 bases). The germline CDR1 and CDR2 sequences are DFQATT and SNEGSKA (reference sequence). The ends were cut back, 1 base at V and 7 bases at J, with 11 bases in the middle. This CDR3 spans 13 amino acids. CDR3 protein: CSARGRVGNEQFF. The covered CDR3 bases are TGCAGTGCTAGAGGCAGGGTGGGTAATGAG.

Points on this clone: The DNA ends 3 residues before the CDR3 does, and the rest of the CDR3 is filled in from the germline J gene. The chain joins TRBV20-1 to TRBJ2-3; 10 bases map to TRBD2. This CDR3 has 17 residues. With V trimmed by 6 bases and J by 4 bases, 16 bases remained unmatched. Germline assignment: CDR1 DFQATT and CDR2 SNEGSKA (reference sequence). This CDR3 is CSARPGPASGGSDTQYF. The CDR3 DNA, read in part, is TGCAGTGCCCGTCCCGGACCTGCTAGCGGGGGTTCAGATACG.

Note on this clone: The read halts 3 residues ahead of the CDR3 end, with the missing end drawn from the germline J gene. The chain links TRBV30 to TRBJ2-5, with 9 bases identical to TRBD1. With 4 bases clipped from V and 6 bases from J, the junction kept 9 bases outside the gene matches. Germline CDR1 and CDR2: GTSNPN and SVGIG (reference sequence). The CDR3 consists of 14 residues. The CDR3 sequence: CAWTSGTGRKTQYF. CDR3 bases read: TGTGCCTGGACCTCCGGGACAGGGAGAAAGACC.

With regard to this clone: The missing CDR3 end, 3 residues past where the read stops, is filled in from the germline J gene. The chain joins TRBV18 to TRBJ2-2; D perhaps matches TRBD2 (7 bases). This CDR3 spans 19 amino acids. V was cut by 3 bases and J by 5 bases, with 25 bases left in between. CDR1 is KGHSH and CDR2 is LQKENI in the germline V gene. The CDR3 bases that were read are TGTGCCAGCTCACCGCGGCGGGGGCAAGGAGCCAAGGTGACCGGGGAG. Amino acids: CASSPRRGQGAKVTGE. The whole CDR3 protein reads CASSPRRGQGAKVTGELFF.

About this clone itself: With the read ending 3 residues before the CDR3 end, the germline J gene is used to fill in that end. This rearrangement joins TRBV7-2 to TRBJ2-5, with TRBD2 matching over 13 bases. J gave up 5 bases and V 3 bases, and 3 bases lay outside the gene matches. CDR3 size: 15 residues. Germline CDR1 reads SGHTA; CDR2 reads FQGNSA. CDR3 region: CASSLGLAGFETQYF. CDR3 DNA (partial): TGTGCCAGCAGCTTGGGACTAGCGGGGTTTGAGACC. Full variable domain (outside the CDR3, taken from reference TRBV7-2 and TRBJ2-5): GAGVSQSPSNKVTEKGKDVELRCDPISGHTALYWYRQSLGQGLEFLIYFQGNSAPDKSGLPSDRFSAERTGGSVSTLTIQRTQQEDSAVYLCASSLGLAGFETQYFGPGTRLLVL.

To note about this clone: With the read ending 3 residues before the CDR3 end, the germline J gene is used to fill in that end. The V call is TRBV20-1, the J call TRBJ2-3; 7 nucleotides line up with TRBD1. With 1 base clipped from V and 2 bases from J, the junction kept 12 bases outside the gene matches. This CDR3 is built from 17 residues. From germline, CDR1 is DFQATT and CDR2 SNEGSKA (reference sequence). This CDR3 is CSARVLTRTGYTDTQYF. The part of the CDR3 DNA that was read is TGCAGTGCTAGAGTCCTCACGAGGACAGGATACACAGATACG.

Turning to this clone: From the germline J gene comes the end of the CDR3, since the read stops 3 residues before it. The V call is TRBV18, the J call TRBJ2-7; a weak D match, TRBD1 (6 bases). This CDR3 comprises 13 residues. V lost 5 bases to trimming and J lost 3 bases, with 11 bases between them. CDR1 and CDR2 from the germline V gene are KGHSH and LQKENI. CDR3 DNA (partial): TGTGCCAGCTCAGGACAGACAGACTACGAG. Protein product: CASSGQTDYE. The full CDR3 is CASSGQTDYEQYF.

A remark on this clone: The CDR3 goes on 3 residues after the read ends, and that part is filled in from the germline J gene. The chain is built from TRBV18 and TRBJ2-7; 8 positions agree with TRBD2. Germline assignment: CDR1 KGHSH and CDR2 LQKENI. Trimming at V came to 0 bases and at J to 2 bases, leaving 15 bases not matched to a gene. The CDR3 extends over 19 amino acids. Partial CDR3 DNA: TGTGCCAGCTCACCACCGTCTCTTTCCGGGCTAGCGGGCACCTACGAG. Its protein product is CASSPPSLSGLAGTYE. The whole CDR3 region reads CASSPPSLSGLAGTYEQYF.

The part of the CDR3 DNA that was read is TGTGCCAGCAGCTTATTTCAGGGGATGAACACTGAA. Its translation: CASSLFQGMNTE. The CDR3 reads in full as CASSLFQGMNTEAFF. The V and J genes are TRBV7-2 and TRBJ1-1, with a weak D call TRBD1 (6 bases). The DNA ends 3 residues before the CDR3 does, and the rest of the CDR3 is filled in from the germline J gene. V was clipped by 2 bases and J by 0 bases, with 10 bases between them. The CDR3 runs 15 residues. Germline-derived CDR1 and CDR2 are SGHTA and FQGNSA.